A single sample is the source of the 20 T cell receptor beta chains below, sequenced in a study of control samples from healthy donors and cancer patients. This table comes from immunoSEQ multiplex PCR, and its TCRdb copy is limited to in-frame clones, with some not included. The sample carries 160,000 or so clones, roughly nine tenths recorded once. The sequencing sample was made of blood. Source of these receptors: a woman in her 30s in good health.

The chain has TRBV27 and TRBJ2-1; D is uncertain. The CDR3 sequence is 14 residues long. Germline V gene lookup returns CDR1 MNHEY and CDR2 SMNVEV (reference sequence). V lost 0 bases to trimming and J lost 6 bases, with 9 bases between them. The CDR3 loop reads CASSLSWASNEQFF. Written as DNA, the CDR3 is TGTGCCAGCAGTTTATCGTGGGCCAGCAATGAGCAGTTCTTC.

J is TRBJ2-1 and V is TRBV15; 7 nucleotides align to TRBD2. J lost 9 bases, V lost 0 bases, and 8 bases had no gene match. Germline V gene data show CDR1 as LNHNV and CDR2 as YYDKDF (reference sequence). This CDR3 spans 15 amino acids. In nucleotides, the CDR3 is TGTGCCACCAGCAGAGATAAGGCGGGAGTGGGTGAGCAGTTCTTC. It codes for CATSRDKAGVGEQFF.

The chain recombines TRBV6-5 with TRBJ1-2; 7 bases agree with TRBD1. Germline V gene data show CDR1 as MNHEY and CDR2 as SVGAGI. J was trimmed by 5 bases and V by 5 bases; bases with no gene match: 8. The length of the CDR3 is 14 residues. Written as DNA, the CDR3 is TGTGCCAGCAGTCTCGACAGGGAGACTTATGGCTACACCTTC. It yields the protein CASSLDRETYGYTF.

In DNA form, the CDR3 reads TGTGCCAGCAGCCCCCGGACTAGCGGCTACGAGCAGTACTTC. Translating it yields CASSPRTSGYEQYF. The genes are TRBV9 and TRBJ2-7; 10 bases map to TRBD2. The CDR3 is made up of 14 amino acids. The J segment lost 3 bases and the V segment lost 4 bases, leaving 4 bases of the junction unmatched. Germline CDR1 SGDLS, CDR2 YYNGEE. Full variable domain (outside the CDR3, taken from reference TRBV9 and TRBJ2-7): DSGVTQTPKHLITATGQRVTLRCSPRSGDLSVYWYQQSLDQGLQFLIQYYNGEERAKGNILERFSAQQFPDLHSELNLSSLELGDSALYFCASSPRTSGYEQYFGPGTRLTVT.

This clone showed up just once. The chain is built from TRBV9 and TRBJ2-5; perhaps TRBD1 as D (5 bases). This CDR3 is built from 13 residues. Germline V gene lookup returns CDR1 SGDLS and CDR2 YYNGEE. Trimming removed 0 bases at V and 6 bases at J, with 9 bases between. CDR3 sequence reads: CASSVEGAQTQYF. Written as DNA, the CDR3 is TGTGCCAGCAGCGTAGAAGGGGCGCAGACCCAGTACTTC.

CDR3 nucleotides: TGTGCCAGCTCACCTAGCGGGAGGAGCTACGAGCAGTACTTC. This codes for CASSPSGRSYEQYF. The chain has TRBV18 and TRBJ2-7; TRBD2 aligns across 10 bases. The CDR3 extends over 14 amino acids. The ends lost 3 bases at V and 3 bases at J; junction bases unmatched: 2. CDR1 is KGHSH and CDR2 is LQKENI in the germline V gene.

The chain recombines TRBV27 with TRBJ2-7; TRBD1 matches at 10 bases. Germline-derived CDR1 and CDR2 are MNHEY and SMNVEV (reference sequence). The CDR3 sequence is 16 residues long. V dropped 4 bases and J dropped 5; count of bases not matched to a gene: 11. This CDR3 reads CASSSPNRDRGHEQYF. The CDR3 coding sequence is TGTGCCAGCAGTTCCCCGAACCGGGACAGGGGCCACGAGCAGTACTTC.

With regard to this clone: Within the sample, other DNA sequences also encode this same CDR3. V gene TRBV14 combines with J gene TRBJ2-1; D possibly corresponds to TRBD1 (6 bases). V was trimmed by 8 bases and J by 4 bases, leaving 15 bases between them. The CDR3 is 14 amino acids. Germline V gene sequence: CDR1 SGHDN, CDR2 FVKESK. The CDR3 region has the DNA TGTGCCAGCGGGGGCGGGTGGGGGTACAATGAGCAGTTCTTC. It codes for CASGGGWGYNEQFF.

The rearrangement uses TRBV11-2 and TRBJ2-5; D is unresolved. Trimming pared 7 bases from V and 0 bases from J, leaving 15 bases between. Germline V gives CDR1 SGHAT, CDR2 FQNNGV. This CDR3 is built from 15 residues. CDR3 amino acids: CASTPRARHQETQYF. In DNA form, the CDR3 reads TGTGCCAGCACCCCTAGAGCCCGCCACCAAGAGACCCAGTACTTC.

This sequence joins TRBV4-1 and TRBJ1-5, with D unclear. This CDR3 has 15 amino acids. Between the trimmed V and J ends, which lost 1 base and 5 bases, there was a span of 12 bases. From germline, CDR1 is MGHRA and CDR2 YSYEKL. The CDR3 nucleotides are TGCGCCAGCAGCCAAGTAGGGCAAGGTTATCAGCCCCAGCATTTT. This sequence encodes CASSQVGQGYQPQHF.

CDR3 DNA sequence: TGTGCCAGCAGTGAAGGGCTGCTAGCGGGAGAGGGAAATGAGCAGTTCTTC. It yields the protein CASSEGLLAGEGNEQFF. The rearrangement uses TRBV2 and TRBJ2-1; 10 bases align to TRBD2. CDR3 length: 17 residues. In germline, CDR1 is SNHLY, CDR2 FYNNEI. The junction had 10 bases not matched to a gene; V was cut back by 1 base and J by 7 bases.

The chain has TRBV19 and TRBJ1-1; D not certain. CDR1 and CDR2 (germline): LNHDA, SQIVND (reference sequence). The germline V and J ends were trimmed by 7 bases and 0 bases, with 9 bases remaining between them. This CDR3 has 13 residues. CDR3 DNA sequence: TGTGCCAGTAACCCCGGGCTGAACACTGAAGCTTTCTTT. Amino acids: CASNPGLNTEAFF.

CDR3 sequence reads: CASSPGQDSNEKLFF. The CDR3, as DNA: TGTGCCAGCAGCCCCGGACAGGACTCTAATGAAAAACTGTTTTTT. V gene TRBV7-9 combines with J gene TRBJ1-4; 7 bases fit TRBD1. The trim removed 5 bases at V and 3 bases at J, leaving 6 bases unmatched. Germline CDR1 reads SEHNR; CDR2 reads FQNEAQ (reference sequence). The CDR3 is 15 residues long. The full variable domain, in which reference TRBV7-9 and TRBJ1-4 provide the parts outside the CDR3, is DTGVSQNPRHKITKRGQNVTFRCDPISEHNRLYWYRQTLGQGPEFLTYFQNEAQLEKSRLLSDRFSAERPKGSFSTLEIQRTEQGDSAMYLCASSPGQDSNEKLFFGSGTQLSVL.

The chain couples TRBV5-8 to TRBJ2-5; D gene ambiguous. CDR3 length: 14 residues. Deletions cut 2 bases from V and 2 bases from J, with 10 bases between. Germline CDR1 is SGHTS and CDR2 is YDEGEE. CDR3 sequence: CASSLPGLQETQYF. CDR3 in DNA: TGTGCCAGCAGCTTACCCGGGCTTCAAGAGACCCAGTACTTC.

About this clone: The sample has other DNA sequences that encode this CDR3 too. This sequence joins TRBV12-3 or TRBV12-4 and TRBJ1-5; TRBD1 is a possible D gene (5 bases). The V and J ends lost 2 bases and 4 bases respectively, with 6 bases between them. The CDR3 contains 13 residues. The CDR3 reads CASSLSGNQPQHF. Here the CDR3 DNA reads TGTGCCAGCAGTTTATCAGGGAATCAGCCCCAGCATTTT.

This clone occurred once. The V gene is TRBV6-1, the J gene TRBJ1-3, with D tentatively TRBD1 (5 bases). CDR1 is MNHNS, CDR2 SASEGT, per germline. The ends were cut back, 2 bases at V and 10 bases at J, with 18 bases in the middle. The CDR3 runs 15 residues. The CDR3 DNA follows: TGTGCCAGCAGTGAACGGACGGCAGGGTTGAGGACCATATATTTT. Encoded protein: CASSERTAGLRTIYF.

The chain has TRBV5-4 and TRBJ2-1; tentatively, D is TRBD2 (6 bases). Germline V gives CDR1 SGHNT, CDR2 YYREEE (reference sequence). The CDR3 is 13 amino acids. V lost 0 bases and J lost 7, with 8 bases in between. This CDR3 reads CASSLDRGNEQFF. In nucleotides, the CDR3 is TGTGCCAGCAGCTTGGACCGGGGGAATGAGCAGTTCTTC.

V is TRBV30 and J is TRBJ2-1; TRBD2 might be the D (6 bases). V was clipped by 5 bases and J by 6 bases, with 11 bases between them. Germline CDR1 GTSNPN, CDR2 SVGIG (reference sequence). The CDR3 has 12 residues. The CDR3 DNA is TGTGCCTGGGGACCCGGGGGCAATGAGCAGTTCTTC. This sequence encodes CAWGPGGNEQFF.

The chain recombines TRBV9 with TRBJ2-5; D not resolved. This CDR3 comprises 16 residues. Germline CDR1 reads SGDLS; CDR2 reads YYNGEE. Trimming shortened V by 3 bases and J by 5 bases, and 20 bases separated the two germline ends. CDR3 sequence reads: CASSGRWSEAGETQYF. The CDR3 region has the DNA TGTGCCAGCAGCGGACGGTGGAGTGAGGCCGGGGAGACCCAGTACTTC. Based on the CDR3 plus reference TRBV9 and TRBJ2-5, the full variable domain is DSGVTQTPKHLITATGQRVTLRCSPRSGDLSVYWYQQSLDQGLQFLIQYYNGEERAKGNILERFSAQQFPDLHSELNLSSLELGDSALYFCASSGRWSEAGETQYFGPGTRLLVL.

This clone was seen once. The chain recombines TRBV6-5 with TRBJ2-3; 10 bases are a match to TRBD2. CDR1 is MNHEY and CDR2 is SVGAGI in the germline V gene. This CDR3 contains 14 residues. Germline trimming cut 6 bases from V and 4 bases from J; bases unmatched to any gene: 4. In DNA form, the CDR3 reads TGTGCCAGCAGACTAGCGGGATGGGCAGATACGCAGTATTTT. It specifies CASRLAGWADTQYF.